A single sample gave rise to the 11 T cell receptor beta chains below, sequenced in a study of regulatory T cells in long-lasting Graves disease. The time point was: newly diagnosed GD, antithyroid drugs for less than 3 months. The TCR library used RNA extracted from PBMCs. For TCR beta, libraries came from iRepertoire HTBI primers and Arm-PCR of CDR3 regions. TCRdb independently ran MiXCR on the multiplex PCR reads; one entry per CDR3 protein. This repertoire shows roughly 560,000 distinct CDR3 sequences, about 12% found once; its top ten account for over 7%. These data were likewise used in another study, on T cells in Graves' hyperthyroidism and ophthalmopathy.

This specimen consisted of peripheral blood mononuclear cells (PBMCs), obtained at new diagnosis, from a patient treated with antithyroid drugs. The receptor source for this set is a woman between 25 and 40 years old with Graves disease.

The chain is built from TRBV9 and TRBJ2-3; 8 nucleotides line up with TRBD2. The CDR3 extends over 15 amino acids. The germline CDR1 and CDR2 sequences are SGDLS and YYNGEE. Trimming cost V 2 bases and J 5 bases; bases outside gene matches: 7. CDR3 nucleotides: TGTGCCAGCAGCGTCTCAGCGGGAGTCGGAGATACGCAGTATTTT. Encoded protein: CASSVSAGVGDTQYF.

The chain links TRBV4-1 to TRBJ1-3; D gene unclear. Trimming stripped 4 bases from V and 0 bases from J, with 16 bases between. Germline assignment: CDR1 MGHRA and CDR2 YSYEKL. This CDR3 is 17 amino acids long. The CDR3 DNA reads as TGCGCCAGCAGCCTACATTATACGCAGGCCTCTGGAAACACCATATATTTT. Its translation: CASSLHYTQASGNTIYF.

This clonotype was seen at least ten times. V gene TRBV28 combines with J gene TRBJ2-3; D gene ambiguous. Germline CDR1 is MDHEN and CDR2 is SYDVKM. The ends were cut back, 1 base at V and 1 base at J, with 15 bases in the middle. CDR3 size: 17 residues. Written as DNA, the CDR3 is TGTGCCAGCAGTTTATCTCCCCCCAGATCGGGCACAGATACGCAGTATTTT. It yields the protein CASSLSPPRSGTDTQYF.

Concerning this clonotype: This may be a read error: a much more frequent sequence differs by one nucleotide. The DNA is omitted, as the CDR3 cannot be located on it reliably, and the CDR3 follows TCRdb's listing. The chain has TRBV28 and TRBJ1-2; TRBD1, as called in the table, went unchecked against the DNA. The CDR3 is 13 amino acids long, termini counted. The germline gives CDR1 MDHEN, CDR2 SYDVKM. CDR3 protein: CASRGPYVCGYTF.

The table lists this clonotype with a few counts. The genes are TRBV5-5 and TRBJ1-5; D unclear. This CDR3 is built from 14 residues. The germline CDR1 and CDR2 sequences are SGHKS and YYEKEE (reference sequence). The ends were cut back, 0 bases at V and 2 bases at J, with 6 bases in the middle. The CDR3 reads CASSLEAGNQPQHF. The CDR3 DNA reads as TGTGCCAGCAGCTTGGAGGCAGGCAATCAGCCCCAGCATTTT.

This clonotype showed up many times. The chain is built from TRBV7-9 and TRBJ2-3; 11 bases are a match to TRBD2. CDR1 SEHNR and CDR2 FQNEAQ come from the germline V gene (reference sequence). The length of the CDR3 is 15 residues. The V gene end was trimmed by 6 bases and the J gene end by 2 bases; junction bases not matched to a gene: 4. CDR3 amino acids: CASSSGLAVTDTQYF. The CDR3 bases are TGTGCCAGCAGTTCGGGACTAGCGGTCACAGATACGCAGTATTTT.

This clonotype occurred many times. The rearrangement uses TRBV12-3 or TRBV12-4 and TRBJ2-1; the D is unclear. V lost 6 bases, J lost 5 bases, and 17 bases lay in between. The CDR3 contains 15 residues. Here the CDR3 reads CASRVEIASHNEQFF. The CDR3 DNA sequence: TGTGCCAGCAGGGTGGAGATAGCTTCCCACAATGAGCAGTTCTTC.

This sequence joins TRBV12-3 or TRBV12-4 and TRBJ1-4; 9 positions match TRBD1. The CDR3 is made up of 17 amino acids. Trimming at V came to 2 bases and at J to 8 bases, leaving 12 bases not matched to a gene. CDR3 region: CASSLSRQGGSREKLFF. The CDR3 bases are TGTGCCAGCAGTTTAAGTAGACAGGGGGGTTCAAGAGAAAAACTGTTTTTT.

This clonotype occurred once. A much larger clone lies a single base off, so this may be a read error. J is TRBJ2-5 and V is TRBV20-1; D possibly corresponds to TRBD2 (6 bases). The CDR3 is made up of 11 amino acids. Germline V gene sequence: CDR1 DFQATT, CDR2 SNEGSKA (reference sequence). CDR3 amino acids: CGASALGTQYF. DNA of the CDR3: TGCGGTGCTAGCGCCCTGGGTACCCAGTACTTC.

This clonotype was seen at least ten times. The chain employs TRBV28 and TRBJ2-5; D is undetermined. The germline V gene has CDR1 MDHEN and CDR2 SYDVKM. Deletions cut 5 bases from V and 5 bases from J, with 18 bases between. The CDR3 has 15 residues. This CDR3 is CASSTGRRLGETQYF. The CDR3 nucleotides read TGTGCCAGCAGTACCGGACGGCGACTGGGGGAGACCCAGTACTTC. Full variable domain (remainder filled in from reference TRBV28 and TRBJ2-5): DVKVTQSSRYLVKRTGEKVFLECVQDMDHENMFWYRQDPGLGLRLIYFSYDVKMKEKGDIPEGYSVSREKKERFSLILESASTNQTSMYLCASSTGRRLGETQYFGPGTRLLVL.

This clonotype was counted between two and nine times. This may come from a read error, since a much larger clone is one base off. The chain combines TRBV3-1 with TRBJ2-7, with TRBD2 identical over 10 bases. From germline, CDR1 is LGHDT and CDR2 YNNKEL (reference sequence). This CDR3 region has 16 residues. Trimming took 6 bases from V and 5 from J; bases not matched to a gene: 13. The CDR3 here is CASRKGGLAGAHEQYF. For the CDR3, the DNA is TGTGCCAGCAGAAAAGGAGGGCTAGCGGGAGCCCACGAGCAGTACTTC.